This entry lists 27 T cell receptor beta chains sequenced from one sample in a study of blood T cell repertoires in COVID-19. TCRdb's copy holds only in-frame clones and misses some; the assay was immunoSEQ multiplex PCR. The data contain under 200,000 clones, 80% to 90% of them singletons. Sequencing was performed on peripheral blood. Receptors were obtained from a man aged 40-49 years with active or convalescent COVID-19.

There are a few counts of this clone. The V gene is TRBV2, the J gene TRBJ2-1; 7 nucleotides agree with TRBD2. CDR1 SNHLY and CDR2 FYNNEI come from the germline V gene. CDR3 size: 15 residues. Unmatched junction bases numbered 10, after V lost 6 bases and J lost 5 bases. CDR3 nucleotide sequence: TGTGCCAGCAGACAATCTAGCGGCCTTAACAATGAGCAGTTCTTC. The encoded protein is CASRQSSGLNNEQFF.

The CDR3 nucleotides read TGTGCCAGCTCACCTTTAGCGGGGGGCCGATCCTACAATGAGCAGTTCTTC. This gives the protein CASSPLAGGRSYNEQFF. The rearrangement links TRBV18 to TRBJ2-1; 10 nucleotides line up with TRBD2. This CDR3 region has 17 residues. Trimming took 3 bases from V and 1 from J; bases not matched to a gene: 6. Per the germline V gene, CDR1 is KGHSH and CDR2 is LQKENI.

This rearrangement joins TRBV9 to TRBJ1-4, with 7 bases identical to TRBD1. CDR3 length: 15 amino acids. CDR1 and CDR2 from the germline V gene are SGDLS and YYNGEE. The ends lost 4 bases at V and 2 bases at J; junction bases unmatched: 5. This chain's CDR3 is CASSSEGATNEKLFF. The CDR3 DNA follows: TGTGCCAGCAGCTCGGAGGGGGCGACTAATGAAAAACTGTTTTTT.

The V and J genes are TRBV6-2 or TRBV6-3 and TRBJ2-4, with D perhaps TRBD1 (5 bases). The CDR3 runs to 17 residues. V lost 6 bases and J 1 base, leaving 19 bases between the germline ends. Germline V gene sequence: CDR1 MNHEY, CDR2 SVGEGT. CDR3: CASSQTQGVVAKNIQYF. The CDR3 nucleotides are TGTGCCAGCAGCCAGACGCAAGGGGTGGTGGCCAAAAACATTCAGTACTTC.

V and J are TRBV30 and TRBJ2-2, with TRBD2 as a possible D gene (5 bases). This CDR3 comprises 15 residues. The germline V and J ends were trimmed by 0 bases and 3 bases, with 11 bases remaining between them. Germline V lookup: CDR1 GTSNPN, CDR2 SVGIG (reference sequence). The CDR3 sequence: CAWSVPSLDTGELFF. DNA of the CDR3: TGTGCCTGGAGTGTCCCTAGCTTAGACACCGGGGAGCTGTTTTTT.

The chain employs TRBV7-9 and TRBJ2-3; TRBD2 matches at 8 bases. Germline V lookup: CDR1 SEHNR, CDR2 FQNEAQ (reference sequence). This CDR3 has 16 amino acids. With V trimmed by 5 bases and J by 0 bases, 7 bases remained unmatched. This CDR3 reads CASSPRRGGSTDTQYF. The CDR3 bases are TGTGCCAGCAGCCCCCGACGGGGGGGAAGCACAGATACGCAGTATTTT.

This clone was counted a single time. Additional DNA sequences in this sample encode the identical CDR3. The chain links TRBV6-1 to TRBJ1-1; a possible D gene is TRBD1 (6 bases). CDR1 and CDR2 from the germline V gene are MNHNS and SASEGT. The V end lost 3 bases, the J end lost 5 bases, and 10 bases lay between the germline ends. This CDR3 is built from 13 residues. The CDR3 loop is CASSETGRTEAFF. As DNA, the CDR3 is TGTGCCAGCAGTGAGACAGGTCGAACTGAAGCTTTCTTT.

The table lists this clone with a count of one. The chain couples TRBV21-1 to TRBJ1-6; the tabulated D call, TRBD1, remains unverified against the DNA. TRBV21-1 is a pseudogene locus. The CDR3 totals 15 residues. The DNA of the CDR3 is TGTGCCAGCAGCAAAGGCCCAGACTATAATTCACCCCTCCACTTT. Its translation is CASSKGPDYNSPLHF.

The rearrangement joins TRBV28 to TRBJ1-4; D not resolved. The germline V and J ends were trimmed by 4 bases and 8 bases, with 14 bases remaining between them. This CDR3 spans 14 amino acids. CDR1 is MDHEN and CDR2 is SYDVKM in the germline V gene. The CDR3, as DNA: TGTGCCAGCAGTTCTCAGGCGCCCCGGGAAAAACTGTTTTTT. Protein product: CASSSQAPREKLFF.

DNA of the CDR3: TGTGCCAGCAGAGACCCCATTAAGCGGGGGAGCTCCTACAATGAGCAGTTCTTC. It is translated as CASRDPIKRGSSYNEQFF. The gene calls are TRBV2 and TRBJ2-1; 8 bases map to TRBD2. The CDR3 is made up of 18 amino acids. Germline V gives CDR1 SNHLY, CDR2 FYNNEI. The J segment lost 0 bases and the V segment lost 6 bases, leaving 13 bases of the junction unmatched.

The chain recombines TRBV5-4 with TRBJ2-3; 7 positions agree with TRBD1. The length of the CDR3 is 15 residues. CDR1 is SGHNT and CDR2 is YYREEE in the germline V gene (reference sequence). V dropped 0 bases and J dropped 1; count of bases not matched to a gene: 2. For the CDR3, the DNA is TGTGCCAGCAGCTTGGACAGGGGAGGCACAGATACGCAGTATTTT. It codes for CASSLDRGGTDTQYF.

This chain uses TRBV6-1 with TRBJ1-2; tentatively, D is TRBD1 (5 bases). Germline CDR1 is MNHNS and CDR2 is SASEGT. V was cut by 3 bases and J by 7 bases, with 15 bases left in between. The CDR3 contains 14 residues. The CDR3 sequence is CASSDGGAGVGYTF. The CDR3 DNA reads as TGTGCCAGCAGTGACGGCGGGGCAGGAGTTGGCTACACCTTC.

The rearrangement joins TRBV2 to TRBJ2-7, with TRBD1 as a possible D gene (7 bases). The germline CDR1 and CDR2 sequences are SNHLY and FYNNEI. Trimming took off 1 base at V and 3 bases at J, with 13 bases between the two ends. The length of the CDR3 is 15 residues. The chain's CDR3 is CASSEEGRGVYEQYF. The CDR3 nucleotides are TGTGCCAGCAGTGAAGAGGGCAGGGGGGTCTACGAGCAGTACTTC.

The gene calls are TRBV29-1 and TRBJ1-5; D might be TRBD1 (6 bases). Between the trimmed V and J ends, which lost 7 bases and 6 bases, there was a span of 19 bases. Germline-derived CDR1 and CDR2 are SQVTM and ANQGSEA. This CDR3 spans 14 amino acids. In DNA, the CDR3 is TGCAGCGCCCAGCTGGCGGGGGGCGGTCAGCCCCAGCATTTT. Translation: CSAQLAGGGQPQHF.

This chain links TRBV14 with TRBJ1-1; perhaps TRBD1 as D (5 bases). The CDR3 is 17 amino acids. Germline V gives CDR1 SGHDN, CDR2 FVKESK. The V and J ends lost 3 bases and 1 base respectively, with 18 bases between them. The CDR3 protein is CASSQIFALGENTEAFF. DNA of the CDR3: TGTGCCAGCAGCCAGATCTTTGCCCTAGGGGAGAACACTGAAGCTTTCTTT. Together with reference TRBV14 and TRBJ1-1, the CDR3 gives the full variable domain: EAGVTQFPSHSVIEKGQTVTLRCDPISGHDNLYWYRRVMGKEIKFLLHFVKESKQDESGMPNNRFLAERTGGTYSTLKVQPAELEDSGVYFCASSQIFALGENTEAFFGQGTRLTVV.

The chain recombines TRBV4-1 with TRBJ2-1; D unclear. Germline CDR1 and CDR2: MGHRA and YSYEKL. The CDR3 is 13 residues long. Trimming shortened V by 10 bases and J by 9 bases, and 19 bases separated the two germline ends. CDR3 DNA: TGCGCCACCCAATGGGCCCCAAACGGTGAGCAGTTCTTC. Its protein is CATQWAPNGEQFF.

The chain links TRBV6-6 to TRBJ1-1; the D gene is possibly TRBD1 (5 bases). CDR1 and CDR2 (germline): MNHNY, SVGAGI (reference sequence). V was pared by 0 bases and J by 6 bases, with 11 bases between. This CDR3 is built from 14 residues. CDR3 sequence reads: CASSYSWGEAEAFF. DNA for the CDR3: TGTGCCAGCAGTTACTCGTGGGGGGAGGCTGAAGCTTTCTTT.

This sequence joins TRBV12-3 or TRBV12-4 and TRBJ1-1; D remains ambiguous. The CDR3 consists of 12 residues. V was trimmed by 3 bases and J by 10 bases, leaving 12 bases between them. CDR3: CASSLQVPGAFF. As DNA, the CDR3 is TGTGCCAGCAGTTTGCAGGTTCCAGGAGCTTTCTTT.

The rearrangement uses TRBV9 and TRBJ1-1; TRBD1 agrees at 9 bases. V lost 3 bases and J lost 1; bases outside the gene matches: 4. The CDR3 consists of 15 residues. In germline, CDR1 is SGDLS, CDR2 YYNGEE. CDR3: CASSATGGPNTEAFF. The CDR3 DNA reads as TGTGCCAGCAGCGCCACAGGGGGCCCGAACACTGAAGCTTTCTTT.

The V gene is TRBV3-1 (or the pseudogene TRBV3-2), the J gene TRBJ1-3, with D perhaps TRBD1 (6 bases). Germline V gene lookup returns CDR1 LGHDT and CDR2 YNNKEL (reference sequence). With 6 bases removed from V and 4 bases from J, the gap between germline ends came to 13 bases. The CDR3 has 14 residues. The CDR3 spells CASRHTGNGNTIYF. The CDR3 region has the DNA TGTGCCAGCAGGCATACAGGGAACGGAAACACCATATATTTT.

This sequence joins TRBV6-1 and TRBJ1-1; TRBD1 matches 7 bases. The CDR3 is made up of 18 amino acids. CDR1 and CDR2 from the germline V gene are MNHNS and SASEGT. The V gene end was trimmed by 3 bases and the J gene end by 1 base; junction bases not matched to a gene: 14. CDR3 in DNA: TGTGCCAGCAGTGAGCTCTTGGGACAGCCCAGGAAGAACACTGAAGCTTTCTTT. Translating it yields CASSELLGQPRKNTEAFF.

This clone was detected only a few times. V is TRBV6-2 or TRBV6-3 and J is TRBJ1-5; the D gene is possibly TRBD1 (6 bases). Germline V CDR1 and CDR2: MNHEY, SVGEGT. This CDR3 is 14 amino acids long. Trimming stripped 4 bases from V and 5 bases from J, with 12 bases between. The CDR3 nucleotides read TGTGCCAGCAGTTTGGAGGACAGATATCAGCCCCAGCATTTT. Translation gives CASSLEDRYQPQHF.

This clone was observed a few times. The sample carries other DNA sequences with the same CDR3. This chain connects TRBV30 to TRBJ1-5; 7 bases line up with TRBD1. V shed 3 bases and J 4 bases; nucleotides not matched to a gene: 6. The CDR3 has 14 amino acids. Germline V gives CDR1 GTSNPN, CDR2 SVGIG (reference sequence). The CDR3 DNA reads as TGTGCCTGGAGCCGGGACAGTTTAAATCAGCCCCAGCATTTT. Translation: CAWSRDSLNQPQHF.

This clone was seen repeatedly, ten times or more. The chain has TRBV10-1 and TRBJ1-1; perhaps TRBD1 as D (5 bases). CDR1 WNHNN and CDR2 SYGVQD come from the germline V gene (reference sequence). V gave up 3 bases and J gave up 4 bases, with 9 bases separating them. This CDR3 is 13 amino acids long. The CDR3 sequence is CASSEAGSTEAFF. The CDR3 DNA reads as TGCGCCAGCAGTGAAGCAGGGTCCACTGAAGCTTTCTTT.

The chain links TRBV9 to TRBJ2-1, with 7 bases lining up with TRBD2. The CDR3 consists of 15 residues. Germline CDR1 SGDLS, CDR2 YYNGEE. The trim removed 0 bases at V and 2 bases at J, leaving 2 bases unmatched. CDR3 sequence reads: CASSVAGGPYNEQFF. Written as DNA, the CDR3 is TGTGCCAGCAGCGTAGCGGGGGGTCCCTACAATGAGCAGTTCTTC.

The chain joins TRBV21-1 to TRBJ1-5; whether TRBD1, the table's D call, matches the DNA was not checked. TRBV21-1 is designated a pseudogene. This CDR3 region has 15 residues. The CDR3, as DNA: TGTGCCAGCAGTTTTCAGGGGTACGTCAATCAGCCCCAGCATTTT. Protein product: CASSFQGYVNQPQHF.

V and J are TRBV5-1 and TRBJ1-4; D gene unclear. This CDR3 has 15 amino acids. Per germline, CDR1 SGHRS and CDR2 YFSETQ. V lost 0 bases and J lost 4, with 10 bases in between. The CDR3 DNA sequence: TGCGCCAGCAGCTTGGAGGCGGGGATTAATGAAAAACTGTTTTTT. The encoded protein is CASSLEAGINEKLFF.